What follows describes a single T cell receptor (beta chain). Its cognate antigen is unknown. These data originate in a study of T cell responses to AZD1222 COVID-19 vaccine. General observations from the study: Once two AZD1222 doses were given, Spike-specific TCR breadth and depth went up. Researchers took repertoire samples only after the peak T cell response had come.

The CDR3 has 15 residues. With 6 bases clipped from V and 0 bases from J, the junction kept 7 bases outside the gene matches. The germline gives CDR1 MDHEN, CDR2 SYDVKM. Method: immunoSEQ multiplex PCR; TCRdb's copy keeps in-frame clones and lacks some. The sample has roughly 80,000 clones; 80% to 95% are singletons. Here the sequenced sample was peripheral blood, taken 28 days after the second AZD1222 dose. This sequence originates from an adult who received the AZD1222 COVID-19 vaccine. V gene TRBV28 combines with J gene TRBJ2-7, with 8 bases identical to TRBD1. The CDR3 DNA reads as TGTGCCAGCAGCCCGAGAGGGACAGGCTCCTACGAGCAGTACTTC. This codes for CASSPRGTGSYEQYF.